The present T cell receptor beta chain was sequenced within a study of shared clonotypes between healthy human individuals. Study information: Every donor yielded three CD4 naive, three CD4 memory, two CD8 naive and one CD8 memory plate.

Naive CD45RA+ and memory CD45RA-negative subsets were split from CD4+ cells. Whole-study findings and limits: Shared clonotypes: about 5% naive CD4, about 4% naive CD8, over 2% memory CD4, under 0.45% memory CD8.

The CDR3 loop spans 12 amino acids. Germline lookup yields CDR1 SQVTM and CDR2 ANQGSEA. Trimming cost V 7 bases and J 4 bases, with 13 bases left between them. Libraries were prepared by immunoSEQ multiplex PCR; TCRdb keeps only in-frame clonotypes and omits some of them. The sample includes over a million clones, 78% of them seen just once. This clone has ten or more counts. Its antigen is currently unknown. This rearrangement joins TRBV29-1 to TRBJ2-5; TRBD2 is a possible D gene (6 bases). The sequence came from a man younger than 35 in good health. Some clones in this sample may be carry-over from other donors' samples. Sequencing was performed on memory CD4+ T cells from PBMCs. Subset given: CD45RA-negative fraction. In DNA, the CDR3 is TGCAGCGCGCGGCTAGCGCCAGAGACCCAGTACTTC. Translated: CSARLAPETQYF. Complete variable domain (other parts from reference TRBV29-1 and TRBJ2-5): SAVISQKPSRDICQRGTSLTIQCQVDSQVTMMFWYRQQPGQSLTLIATANQGSEATYESGFVIDKFPISRPNLTFSTLTVSNMSPEDSSIYLCSARLAPETQYFGPGTRLLVL.